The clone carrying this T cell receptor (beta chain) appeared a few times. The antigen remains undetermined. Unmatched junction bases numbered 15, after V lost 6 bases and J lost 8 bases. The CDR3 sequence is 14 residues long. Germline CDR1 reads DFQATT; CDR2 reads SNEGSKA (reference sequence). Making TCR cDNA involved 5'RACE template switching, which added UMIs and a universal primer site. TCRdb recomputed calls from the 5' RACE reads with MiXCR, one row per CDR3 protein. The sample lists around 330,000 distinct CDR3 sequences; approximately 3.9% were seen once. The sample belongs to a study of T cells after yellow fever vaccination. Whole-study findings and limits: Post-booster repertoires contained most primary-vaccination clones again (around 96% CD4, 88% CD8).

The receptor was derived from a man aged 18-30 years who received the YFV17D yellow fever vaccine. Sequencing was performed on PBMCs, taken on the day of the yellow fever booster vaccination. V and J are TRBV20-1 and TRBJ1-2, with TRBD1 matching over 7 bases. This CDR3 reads CSAPLREGALGYTF. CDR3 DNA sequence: TGCAGTGCCCCCTTAAGGGAGGGGGCTTTGGGCTACACCTTC.